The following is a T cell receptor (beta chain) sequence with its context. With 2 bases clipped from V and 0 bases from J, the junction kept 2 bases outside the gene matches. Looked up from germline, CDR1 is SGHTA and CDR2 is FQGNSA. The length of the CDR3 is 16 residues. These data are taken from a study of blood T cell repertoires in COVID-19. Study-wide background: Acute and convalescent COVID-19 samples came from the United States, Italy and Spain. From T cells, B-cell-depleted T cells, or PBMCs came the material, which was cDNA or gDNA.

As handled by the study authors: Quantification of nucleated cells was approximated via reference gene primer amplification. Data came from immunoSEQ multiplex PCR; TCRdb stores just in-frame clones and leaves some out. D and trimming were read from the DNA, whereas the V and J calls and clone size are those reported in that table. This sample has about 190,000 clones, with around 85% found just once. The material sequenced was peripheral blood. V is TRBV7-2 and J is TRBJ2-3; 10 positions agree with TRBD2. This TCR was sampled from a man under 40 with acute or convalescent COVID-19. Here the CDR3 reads CASSLTSGASTDTQYF. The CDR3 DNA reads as TGTGCCAGCAGCTTAACTAGCGGGGCTAGCACAGATACGCAGTATTTT.